These 31 T cell receptor beta chains were sequenced from one sample in a study of shared clonotypes between healthy human individuals. Clones were read by immunoSEQ multiplex PCR, and TCRdb kept only the in-frame ones, dropping some. In the table there are approximately 650,000 clones, 95% of which are singletons. The naive CD8 subset, CD45RO-negative cells positively selected for CCR7, excluded terminally differentiated effector memory CD45RA+ cells. Sequencing was done on a sample of naive CD8+ T cells sorted from blood. These receptors all stem from a woman aged 30 to 39 in good health.

Regarding this clone: Other DNA sequences in the same sample also yield this CDR3. This chain links TRBV5-6 with TRBJ2-6; D is unresolved. V was trimmed by 0 bases and J by 0 bases, leaving 4 bases between them. This CDR3 has 15 residues. Germline CDR1 reads SGHDT; CDR2 reads YYEEEE. The CDR3: CASSLEGSGANVLTF. CDR3 bases: TGTGCCAGCAGCTTGGAGGGCTCTGGGGCCAACGTCCTGACTTTC.

V is TRBV7-9 and J is TRBJ2-5, with no clear D. This CDR3 has 13 amino acids. Trimming took 0 bases from V and 5 from J, leaving 7 bases between them. Germline CDR1 SEHNR, CDR2 FQNEAQ (reference sequence). The CDR3 DNA follows: TGTGCCAGCAGCTTAGCGCTTAGGGAGACCCAGTACTTC. This codes for CASSLALRETQYF.

The chain employs TRBV4-1 and TRBJ1-5, with D tentatively TRBD1 (5 bases). This CDR3 comprises 14 residues. The V and J ends lost 2 bases and 7 bases respectively, with 12 bases between them. Germline CDR1 and CDR2: MGHRA and YSYEKL. In nucleotides, the CDR3 is TGCGCCAGCAGCCAACCGGGACGTTCGCAGCCCCAGCATTTT. Amino acids: CASSQPGRSQPQHF.

V gene TRBV2 combines with J gene TRBJ2-2; D call uncertain. The V gene's germline CDR1 is SNHLY and CDR2 FYNNEI. Trimming removed 5 bases at V and 0 bases at J, with 10 bases between. This CDR3 has 15 amino acids. This CDR3 is CASSPTDPNTGELFF. CDR3 nucleotide sequence: TGTGCCAGCAGTCCAACAGATCCGAACACCGGGGAGCTGTTTTTT.

This chain joins TRBV27 and TRBJ1-2, with D possibly TRBD1 on 6 matching bases. Per germline, CDR1 MNHEY and CDR2 SMNVEV (reference sequence). The CDR3 runs 13 residues. Trimming took 11 bases from V and 6 from J, leaving 19 bases between them. In DNA form, the CDR3 reads TGTGCCTCCAGGGGCAGGGTGGAGGATGGCTACACCTTC. Protein sequence: CASRGRVEDGYTF.

This clone was observed once. This chain uses TRBV5-1 with TRBJ2-7; TRBD1 matches 11 bases. V was pared by 0 bases and J by 7 bases, with 6 bases of the junction left unmatched. CDR1 SGHRS and CDR2 YFSETQ come from the germline V gene. This CDR3 spans 15 amino acids. The CDR3 here is CASSLERTGGDEQYF. CDR3 in DNA: TGCGCCAGCAGCTTGGAACGGACAGGGGGCGATGAGCAGTACTTC.

The chain uses TRBV5-1 and TRBJ2-7; TRBD2 agrees at 10 bases. The V and J ends lost 4 bases and 6 bases, in that order; junction bases with no gene match: 7. From germline, CDR1 is SGHRS and CDR2 YFSETQ. The CDR3 is 14 amino acids. Written as DNA, the CDR3 is TGCGCCAGCAGCCCCAGCGGGAGGGCCCCCGAGCAGTACTTC. This codes for CASSPSGRAPEQYF.

The V gene is TRBV5-6, the J gene TRBJ1-1, with a possible D match to TRBD1 (5 bases). The CDR3 runs to 13 residues. V lost 6 bases and J 0 bases, leaving 9 bases between the germline ends. Germline values: CDR1 SGHDT, CDR2 YYEEEE. The CDR3 bases are TGTGCCAGCACCGTGGACATGAACACTGAAGCTTTCTTT. Translation gives CASTVDMNTEAFF. The whole variable domain, remainder taken from reference TRBV5-6 and TRBJ1-1, is DAGVTQSPTHLIKTRGQQVTLRCSPKSGHDTVSWYQQALGQGPQFIFQYYEEEERQRGNFPDRFSGHQFPNYSSELNVNALLLGDSALYLCASTVDMNTEAFFGQGTRLTVV.

This chain's CDR3 is CASSLGWDYEQYF. Here the CDR3 DNA reads TGTGCCAGCAGCTTAGGCTGGGACTACGAGCAGTACTTC. V usage is TRBV13 and J usage is TRBJ2-7; D ambiguous. Germline V gene sequence: CDR1 PRHDT, CDR2 FYEKMQ (reference sequence). The CDR3 length is 13 residues. The ends were cut back, 0 bases at V and 3 bases at J, with 6 bases in the middle.

This rearrangement joins TRBV29-1 to TRBJ1-2; D is perhaps TRBD1 (6 bases). The length of the CDR3 is 14 residues. Germline V gives CDR1 SQVTM, CDR2 ANQGSEA. V lost 0 bases, J lost 4 bases, and 12 bases lay in between. The DNA for the CDR3 is TGCAGCGTTGAAGATCGGGGGGGCGTCTATGGCTACACCTTC. It encodes CSVEDRGGVYGYTF.

The chain combines TRBV10-3 with TRBJ1-5; D not certain. Germline V gene data show CDR1 as ENHRY and CDR2 as SYGVKD. This CDR3 has 16 amino acids. V was shortened by 3 bases and J by 5 bases, with 17 bases between the two germline ends. As DNA, the CDR3 is TGTGCCATCAGTGACACCAGGACTAGAGGCGATCAGCCCCAGCATTTT. This sequence encodes CAISDTRTRGDQPQHF.

The genes are TRBV5-1 and TRBJ2-1; D might be TRBD2 (5 bases). Trimming took 5 bases from V and 0 from J, leaving 9 bases between them. CDR3 size: 14 residues. The germline V gene encodes CDR1 SGHRS and CDR2 YFSETQ. CDR3 in amino acids: CASSWTDSYNEQFF. CDR3 DNA: TGCGCCAGCAGTTGGACTGACTCCTACAATGAGCAGTTCTTC.

The CDR3 loop reads CSVEDLKAEVPDTQYF. CDR3 bases: TGCAGCGTTGAAGATCTAAAAGCTGAGGTTCCAGATACGCAGTATTTT. The chain carries TRBV29-1 and TRBJ2-3, with D unclear. Germline values: CDR1 SQVTM, CDR2 ANQGSEA. V was trimmed by 0 bases and J by 4 bases, leaving 17 bases between them. The CDR3 is 16 residues long.

V and J are TRBV7-8 and TRBJ1-2, with no clear D. The CDR3 spans 16 residues. Germline values: CDR1 SGHVS, CDR2 FQNEAQ. V was trimmed by 0 bases and J by 4 bases, leaving 15 bases between them. The CDR3 loop is CASSLARGRNFYGYTF. The CDR3 coding sequence is TGTGCCAGCAGCTTAGCGAGAGGGAGGAACTTCTATGGCTACACCTTC.

The chain combines TRBV5-6 with TRBJ1-4; D is uncertain. Germline V gives CDR1 SGHDT, CDR2 YYEEEE. CDR3 length: 11 residues. The V and J ends lost 0 bases and 7 bases respectively, with 1 base between them. This chain's CDR3 is CASSLGEKLFF. The CDR3 coding sequence is TGTGCCAGCAGCTTGGGTGAAAAACTGTTTTTT.

The chain recombines TRBV27 with TRBJ2-7; possibly TRBD1 for D (6 bases). This CDR3 is built from 16 residues. The germline V and J ends were trimmed by 5 bases and 6 bases, with 23 bases remaining between them. Germline values: CDR1 MNHEY, CDR2 SMNVEV (reference sequence). The CDR3 bases are TGTGCCAGCAGTCCCACGCACTCCCCCAGGGGTCTCGAGCAGTACTTC. This translates into CASSPTHSPRGLEQYF.

The chain employs TRBV27 and TRBJ2-7; tentatively, D is TRBD2 (5 bases). The CDR3 is 13 residues long. The V end was cut by 10 bases, the J end by 0 bases, with 13 bases between. CDR1 is MNHEY and CDR2 is SMNVEV in the germline V gene (reference sequence). CDR3 sequence (DNA): TGTGCCACCTCGGGATTGAGCTCCTACGAGCAGTACTTC. Protein sequence: CATSGLSSYEQYF.

The V call is TRBV4-1, the J call TRBJ2-3; D ambiguous. Trimming took 1 base from V and 1 from J, leaving 12 bases between them. Germline CDR1 is MGHRA and CDR2 is YSYEKL. The CDR3 covers 16 residues. DNA for the CDR3: TGCGCCAGCAGCCAAGCAAAGTCGCCACGCACAGATACGCAGTATTTT. This translates into CASSQAKSPRTDTQYF.

The chain couples TRBV28 to TRBJ1-5; D gene unclear. Germline CDR1 MDHEN, CDR2 SYDVKM. The CDR3 runs to 14 residues. V lost 4 bases and J lost 2, with 9 bases in between. The CDR3: CASSWEGGNQPQHF. For the CDR3, the DNA is TGTGCCAGCAGTTGGGAGGGCGGCAATCAGCCCCAGCATTTT.

The genes are TRBV28 and TRBJ1-1; a possible D gene is TRBD1 (6 bases). The V gene's germline CDR1 is MDHEN and CDR2 SYDVKM. V was clipped by 2 bases and J by 0 bases, with 10 bases between them. The CDR3 sequence is 15 residues long. CDR3 in amino acids: CASSLAGTMNTEAFF. CDR3 coding DNA: TGTGCCAGCAGTTTAGCCGGGACAATGAACACTGAAGCTTTCTTT.

In its sample, this clone was seen once. The same CDR3 can be traced to other DNA sequences in this sample. The chain links TRBV19 to TRBJ1-5; 10 bases are a match to TRBD1. This CDR3 is 14 amino acids long. J was trimmed by 7 bases and V by 3 bases; bases with no gene match: 3. Germline-derived CDR1 and CDR2 are LNHDA and SQIVND (reference sequence). The CDR3 reads CASSIGTGDQPQHF. The CDR3 coding sequence is TGTGCCAGTAGTATCGGGACAGGGGACCAGCCCCAGCATTTT.

V gene TRBV2 combines with J gene TRBJ1-3; no firm D call. This CDR3 spans 17 amino acids. Per the germline V gene, CDR1 is SNHLY and CDR2 is FYNNEI. Trimming took 3 bases from V and 0 from J, leaving 15 bases between them. The CDR3 DNA is TGTGCCAGCAGTGACCGTTTGAGCGTCTTCTCTGGAAACACCATATATTTT. Its translation: CASSDRLSVFSGNTIYF. Looking up the rest from reference TRBV2 and TRBJ1-3 gives the full variable domain: EPEVTQTPSHQVTQMGQEVILRCVPISNHLYFYWYRQILGQKVEFLVSFYNNEISEKSEIFDDQFSVERPDGSNFTLKIRSTKLEDSAMYFCASSDRLSVFSGNTIYFGEGSWLTVV.

V gene TRBV9 combines with J gene TRBJ2-1; 9 nucleotides match TRBD1. This CDR3 is 16 amino acids long. Trimming removed 4 bases from V and 3 bases from J; junction bases left unmatched: 8. Germline V gene lookup returns CDR1 SGDLS and CDR2 YYNGEE. The CDR3 loop is CASSPLDRGFYNEQFF. The CDR3 nucleotides read TGTGCCAGCAGCCCCCTCGACAGGGGGTTCTACAATGAGCAGTTCTTC.

This sequence joins TRBV7-3 and TRBJ2-3; 9 positions match TRBD2. The CDR3 is 16 amino acids. V dropped 2 bases and J dropped 4; count of bases not matched to a gene: 7. The germline V gene has CDR1 SGHTA and CDR2 FQGTGA. In nucleotides, the CDR3 is TGTGCCAGCAGCTTACATAGCGGGAGTGAATCAGATACGCAGTATTTT. It yields the protein CASSLHSGSESDTQYF.

This clone has a single count. The chain employs TRBV2 and TRBJ1-5; D gene unclear. Trimming took 6 bases from V and 0 from J, leaving 12 bases between them. The CDR3 length is 15 residues. Germline CDR1 and CDR2: SNHLY and FYNNEI. CDR3 in amino acids: CASRAGINSNQPQHF. CDR3 nucleotides: TGTGCCAGCAGGGCGGGAATAAATAGCAATCAGCCCCAGCATTTT.

V gene TRBV7-9 combines with J gene TRBJ2-3, with D tentatively TRBD1 or TRBD2 (5 bases each). Germline V CDR1 and CDR2: SEHNR, FQNEAQ (reference sequence). V was pared by 5 bases and J by 0 bases, with 21 bases between. The CDR3 is 18 amino acids. CDR3 residues: CASSPPLGDSSSTDTQYF. CDR3 bases: TGTGCCAGCAGCCCCCCGTTGGGAGACAGTTCTAGCACAGATACGCAGTATTTT.

The genes are TRBV7-9 and TRBJ2-5; 8 bases agree with TRBD2. J gave up 11 bases and V 5 bases, and 13 bases lay outside the gene matches. Looked up from germline, CDR1 is SEHNR and CDR2 is FQNEAQ (reference sequence). CDR3 size: 14 residues. The DNA for the CDR3 is TGTGCCAGCAGCAGGAGCGGGAGATCGGGAGAGCAGTACTTC. It codes for CASSRSGRSGEQYF.

The chain couples TRBV21-1 to TRBJ2-1; the table calls TRBD2, which could not be checked here. TRBV21-1 is given as a pseudogene. The CDR3 has 16 residues. The CDR3 DNA is TGTGCCAGCAGCAAAGAACGGGGTGTCACCCGGAATGAGCAGTTCTTC. Translated, it gives CASSKERGVTRNEQFF.

The J gene is TRBJ1-3, the V gene TRBV9; D is uncertain. Looked up from germline, CDR1 is SGDLS and CDR2 is YYNGEE. The ends were cut back, 4 bases at V and 0 bases at J, with 14 bases in the middle. CDR3 length: 16 amino acids. The CDR3 coding sequence is TGTGCCAGCAGCTGGTTTGCGGGGAACTCTGGAAACACCATATATTTT. Translation: CASSWFAGNSGNTIYF.

The chain has TRBV7-9 and TRBJ2-7; D might be TRBD2 (5 bases). Germline V gene sequence: CDR1 SEHNR, CDR2 FQNEAQ (reference sequence). Trimming shortened V by 1 base and J by 7 bases, and 29 bases separated the two germline ends. CDR3 length equals 19 residues. The CDR3 protein is CASSLGLQGPEKPPGEQYF. In DNA form, the CDR3 reads TGTGCCAGCAGCTTAGGCCTTCAAGGACCCGAAAAACCCCCGGGGGAGCAGTACTTC.

The V and J genes are TRBV6-1 and TRBJ1-5; 9 positions agree with TRBD1. The CDR3 covers 15 residues. Germline V gene lookup returns CDR1 MNHNS and CDR2 SASEGT. Trimming took 5 bases from V and 3 from J; bases not matched to a gene: 5. CDR3 nucleotide sequence: TGTGCCAGCAGTCCCGGGACAGGGAACAATCAGCCCCAGCATTTT. Amino acids: CASSPGTGNNQPQHF.